This passage covers 28 T cell receptor beta chains from one sample sequenced in a study of blood T cell repertoires in COVID-19. Generated by immunoSEQ multiplex PCR, the TCRdb table keeps only in-frame clones and is missing some. The sample lists 88,000 or so clones; roughly 82% were seen once. The sequencing sample was made of peripheral blood. All receptors come from an elderly man with acute or convalescent COVID-19.

This clone was seen once. This chain uses TRBV19 with TRBJ2-1; 7 bases align to TRBD2. There are 14 residues in the CDR3. The J segment lost 4 bases and the V segment lost 6 bases, leaving 6 bases of the junction unmatched. Germline V gives CDR1 LNHDA, CDR2 SQIVND (reference sequence). Written as DNA, the CDR3 is TGTGCCAGTAGCCGTGGGGGGGTTTACAATGAGCAGTTCTTC. This sequence encodes CASSRGGVYNEQFF. The full variable domain, in which reference TRBV19 and TRBJ2-1 provide the parts outside the CDR3, is DGGITQSPKYLFRKEGQNVTLSCEQNLNHDAMYWYRQDPGQGLRLIYYSQIVNDFQKGDIAEGYSVSREKKESFPLTVTSAQKNPTAFYLCASSRGGVYNEQFFGPGTRLTVL.

This chain uses TRBV4-1 with TRBJ2-7, with 11 bases matching TRBD2. The CDR3 has 15 amino acids. The ends lost 4 bases at V and 4 bases at J; junction bases unmatched: 6. CDR1 MGHRA and CDR2 YSYEKL come from the germline V gene. The CDR3 coding sequence is TGCGCCAGCAGCCGAACTAGCGGGGGTTCTTACGAGCAGTACTTC. Protein product: CASSRTSGGSYEQYF.

This chain links TRBV5-6 with TRBJ1-1, with D hard to call. The V gene lost 0 bases and the J gene lost 4 bases, with 16 bases spanning the gap. The CDR3 is made up of 16 amino acids. CDR1 and CDR2 (germline): SGHDT, YYEEEE. DNA of the CDR3: TGTGCCAGCAGCTTGGGCCCAACAAAGCGGGGCACTGAAGCTTTCTTT. As protein: CASSLGPTKRGTEAFF.

The chain carries TRBV6-1 and TRBJ1-2; D is possibly TRBD1 (5 bases). This CDR3 spans 16 amino acids. The germline gives CDR1 MNHNS, CDR2 SASEGT. V was cut by 1 base and J by 4 bases, with 16 bases left in between. This CDR3 is CASSEVGREGGYGYTF. CDR3 coding DNA: TGTGCCAGCAGTGAAGTCGGCAGGGAGGGCGGCTATGGCTACACCTTC.

The J gene is TRBJ1-2, the V gene TRBV5-1, with TRBD1 matching over 10 bases. J lost 6 bases, V lost 4 bases, and 6 bases had no gene match. Germline-derived CDR1 and CDR2 are SGHRS and YFSETQ. The CDR3 has 14 residues. The CDR3 reads CASSAGQGVDGYTF. The CDR3 DNA reads as TGCGCCAGCAGCGCCGGACAGGGGGTAGATGGCTACACCTTC.

The chain's CDR3 is CASSLSPKDSLKLFF. The CDR3, as DNA: TGTGCCAGCAGCTTGAGCCCCAAGGACAGTTTAAAACTGTTTTTT. The rearrangement uses TRBV5-4 and TRBJ1-4; D is possibly TRBD1 (6 bases). With 1 base removed from V and 10 bases from J, the gap between germline ends came to 17 bases. This CDR3 is built from 15 residues. Germline-derived CDR1 and CDR2 are SGHNT and YYREEE (reference sequence).

The V and J genes are TRBV3-1 (or the pseudogene TRBV3-2) and TRBJ2-1; maybe TRBD2 (6 bases). CDR3 size: 14 residues. The V and J ends lost 5 bases and 5 bases respectively, with 13 bases between them. CDR1 LGHDT and CDR2 YNNKEL come from the germline V gene (reference sequence). Here the CDR3 reads CASSSWGVDNEQFF. The CDR3 DNA follows: TGTGCCAGCAGCTCTTGGGGGGTCGACAATGAGCAGTTCTTC.

The rearrangement joins TRBV3-1 (or the pseudogene TRBV3-2) to TRBJ2-7; no reliable D call. From germline, CDR1 is LGHDT and CDR2 YNNKEL (reference sequence). The V gene lost 0 bases and the J gene lost 7 bases, with 10 bases spanning the gap. There are 13 residues in the CDR3. CDR3 coding DNA: TGTGCCAGCAGCCAAGATGGCCCTCGTGAGCAGTACTTC. Amino acid sequence: CASSQDGPREQYF.

The chain couples TRBV6-6 to TRBJ2-3; TRBD1 is a possible D gene (6 bases). Germline loops: CDR1 MNHNY, CDR2 SVGAGI (reference sequence). This CDR3 is built from 15 residues. V lost 5 bases and J lost 3, with 15 bases in between. The CDR3 sequence: CASSPARGRTDTQYF. The CDR3 DNA follows: TGTGCCAGCAGTCCCGCTAGGGGGAGAACAGATACGCAGTATTTT.

Of note for this clone: This same CDR3 is encoded by further DNA sequences in the sample. The chain has TRBV5-5 and TRBJ2-5; D may be TRBD2 (6 bases). The CDR3 runs to 15 residues. Germline V gene lookup returns CDR1 SGHKS and CDR2 YYEKEE (reference sequence). Deletions cut 0 bases from V and 3 bases from J, with 12 bases between. The CDR3 is CASSLGPGGEETQYF. CDR3 in DNA: TGTGCCAGCAGCTTGGGCCCAGGAGGGGAAGAGACCCAGTACTTC.

The rearrangement links TRBV9 to TRBJ2-1, with 8 bases aligning to TRBD2. The CDR3 has 15 residues. After removal of 0 bases from V and 5 bases from J, the junction contained 4 bases not matched to a gene. Germline values: CDR1 SGDLS, CDR2 YYNGEE. The CDR3 loop is CASSVEAGGNNEQFF. In DNA form, the CDR3 reads TGTGCCAGCAGCGTAGAGGCGGGGGGTAACAATGAGCAGTTCTTC.

The chain carries TRBV11-3 and TRBJ2-4; maybe TRBD1 (5 bases). V was cut by 0 bases and J by 5 bases, with 17 bases left in between. Per the germline V gene, CDR1 is SGHNT and CDR2 is YENEEA. The CDR3 has 17 residues. The CDR3 DNA reads TGTGCCAGCAGCTTAGATGGAAGGCAGGGTGACGAAAACATTCAGTACTTC. This translates into CASSLDGRQGDENIQYF.

V and J are TRBV5-1 and TRBJ1-2; 9 bases fit TRBD1. This CDR3 has 13 amino acids. Germline V gene data show CDR1 as SGHRS and CDR2 as YFSETQ. The V segment lost 3 bases and the J segment 4 bases; nucleotides outside the gene matches: 1. The CDR3 region has the DNA TGCGCCAGCAGCTGGGGACAGGGCTATGGCTACACCTTC. This translates into CASSWGQGYGYTF.

The chain combines TRBV5-6 with TRBJ1-2; 7 bases align to TRBD1. Losses at the gene ends were 1 base for V and 13 bases for J; bases not matched to a gene: 7. The CDR3 is made up of 12 amino acids. CDR1 and CDR2 from the germline V gene are SGHDT and YYEEEE. The CDR3 sequence is CASSLLTGSITF. CDR3 sequence (DNA): TGTGCCAGCAGCTTGTTGACAGGGTCAATCACCTTC.

The rearrangement joins TRBV27 to TRBJ2-7; TRBD1 aligns across 12 bases. The length of the CDR3 is 15 residues. CDR1 is MNHEY and CDR2 is SMNVEV in the germline V gene (reference sequence). J lost 5 bases, V lost 5 bases, and 7 bases had no gene match. Written as DNA, the CDR3 is TGTGCCAGCAGTCCTCTCGGGACAGGGGGCCACGAGCAGTACTTC. Protein: CASSPLGTGGHEQYF.

The rearrangement links TRBV13 to TRBJ1-1; 9 nucleotides agree with TRBD1. In germline, CDR1 is PRHDT, CDR2 FYEKMQ (reference sequence). This CDR3 has 14 residues. Trimming removed 3 bases from V and 6 bases from J; junction bases left unmatched: 5. The CDR3 nucleotides read TGTGCCAGCAGCTTTGGGACAGGGATTGCTGAAGCTTTCTTT. Translation: CASSFGTGIAEAFF. The entire variable domain, with the rest obtained from reference TRBV13 and TRBJ1-1, is as follows: AAGVIQSPRHLIKEKRETATLKCYPIPRHDTVYWYQQGPGQDPQFLISFYEKMQSDKGSIPDRFSAQQFSDYHSELNMSSLELGDSALYFCASSFGTGIAEAFFGQGTRLTVV.

The J gene is TRBJ2-2, the V gene TRBV24-1, with D possibly matching TRBD1 (5 bases). There are 16 residues in the CDR3. Germline CDR1 and CDR2: KGHDR and SFDVKD. Trimming left V 2 bases short and J 2 bases short, with 11 bases between. The CDR3 coding sequence is TGTGCCACCAGTGATTCCGCAGGGTTTAACACCGGGGAGCTGTTTTTT. This gives the protein CATSDSAGFNTGELFF.

J is TRBJ1-1 and V is TRBV12-3 or TRBV12-4; D is possibly TRBD1 (5 bases). The CDR3 is 13 residues long. Trimming cost V 2 bases and J 5 bases, with 9 bases left between them. The CDR3 reads CASSLHGGTEAFF. CDR3 coding DNA: TGTGCCAGCAGTTTACACGGGGGGACTGAAGCTTTCTTT.

The gene calls are TRBV7-9 and TRBJ2-7; a weak D match, TRBD2 (5 bases). The CDR3 loop spans 14 amino acids. Looked up from germline, CDR1 is SEHNR and CDR2 is FQNEAQ (reference sequence). V gave up 5 bases and J gave up 0 bases, with 11 bases separating them. Here the CDR3 DNA reads TGTGCCAGCAGCGCCTCTGGGAGCTCCTACGAGCAGTACTTC. This translates into CASSASGSSYEQYF.

V gene TRBV4-1 combines with J gene TRBJ1-4; no firm D call. Between the trimmed V and J ends, which lost 0 bases and 13 bases, there was a span of 15 bases. The V gene's germline CDR1 is MGHRA and CDR2 YSYEKL. CDR3 length: 14 residues. CDR3: CASSQDDGGVRLFF. In DNA form, the CDR3 reads TGCGCCAGCAGCCAAGATGATGGCGGTGTAAGACTGTTTTTT.

The chain uses TRBV7-9 and TRBJ1-1; 7 nucleotides match TRBD1. The CDR3 sequence is 13 residues long. Trimming at V came to 5 bases and at J to 4 bases, leaving 4 bases not matched to a gene. Per germline, CDR1 SEHNR and CDR2 FQNEAQ (reference sequence). CDR3 DNA: TGTGCCAGCAGCGCGACAGGGAGCACTGAAGCTTTCTTT. It yields the protein CASSATGSTEAFF.

V and J are TRBV4-1 and TRBJ1-2; 7 positions agree with TRBD1. The CDR3 is 15 amino acids. The V segment lost 1 base and the J segment 4 bases; nucleotides outside the gene matches: 6. CDR1 is MGHRA, CDR2 YSYEKL, per germline. CDR3 residues: CASSQAPGQTYGYTF. In DNA, the CDR3 is TGCGCCAGCAGCCAAGCCCCGGGACAGACCTATGGCTACACCTTC.

This clone was seen only a few times. This chain links TRBV27 with TRBJ1-1, with D possibly matching TRBD1 (5 bases). The CDR3 has 12 amino acids. Trimming left V 8 bases short and J 0 bases short, with 7 bases between. Germline CDR1 MNHEY, CDR2 SMNVEV (reference sequence). Here the CDR3 reads CASGHLNTEAFF. CDR3 sequence (DNA): TGTGCCAGCGGACACTTGAACACTGAAGCTTTCTTT.

This chain uses TRBV18 with TRBJ1-4; a possible D gene is TRBD1 (6 bases). This CDR3 has 15 amino acids. V lost 8 bases and J lost 4, with 17 bases in between. Germline V gene data show CDR1 as KGHSH and CDR2 as LQKENI. CDR3 sequence reads: CASAQNRDINEKLFF. The CDR3 DNA sequence: TGTGCCAGCGCCCAAAACCGGGACATTAATGAAAAACTGTTTTTT.

The rearrangement links TRBV19 to TRBJ2-2, with TRBD1 identical over 8 bases. Per germline, CDR1 LNHDA and CDR2 SQIVND (reference sequence). CDR3 length: 17 residues. The V and J ends lost 6 bases and 0 bases, in that order; junction bases with no gene match: 9. CDR3 bases: TGTGCCAGTAGGACTCCCGGGACAGGAACGAACACCGGGGAGCTGTTTTTT. This codes for CASRTPGTGTNTGELFF. Supplemented by reference TRBV19 and TRBJ2-2, the full variable domain reads DGGITQSPKYLFRKEGQNVTLSCEQNLNHDAMYWYRQDPGQGLRLIYYSQIVNDFQKGDIAEGYSVSREKKESFPLTVTSAQKNPTAFYLCASRTPGTGTNTGELFFGEGSRLTVL.

The V gene is TRBV29-1, the J gene TRBJ1-2, with D hard to call. Germline CDR1 reads SQVTM; CDR2 reads ANQGSEA. Trimming took off 5 bases at V and 0 bases at J, with 16 bases between the two ends. This CDR3 has 15 amino acids. The CDR3 protein is CSVKIGVGSNYGYTF. The CDR3 coding sequence is TGCAGCGTTAAAATCGGAGTTGGGTCTAACTATGGCTACACCTTC.

Points on this clone: Other DNA sequences in the same sample also yield this CDR3. CDR3 region: CASSYSRGTEAFF. In DNA, the CDR3 is TGTGCCAGCAGTTACTCGAGGGGGACCGAAGCTTTCTTT. The chain uses TRBV6-5 and TRBJ1-1; D might be TRBD1 (6 bases). Trimming cost V 0 bases and J 8 bases, with 10 bases left between them. Germline V gene sequence: CDR1 MNHEY, CDR2 SVGAGI. The CDR3 totals 13 residues.

The table lists this clone with a few counts. The chain combines TRBV9 with TRBJ1-1; TRBD1 matches 7 bases. This CDR3 is 14 amino acids long. J was trimmed by 11 bases and V by 0 bases; bases with no gene match: 10. The germline gives CDR1 SGDLS, CDR2 YYNGEE. In DNA form, the CDR3 reads TGTGCCAGCAGCGTAGAGTACCAGGGGGGTTCCGCTTTCTTT. This encodes CASSVEYQGGSAFF.